This entry describes one T cell receptor beta chain. Its antigen is as yet unknown. The sample comes from a study of response to subunit inactivated influenza vaccine. Study-level results: Authors proposed each seasonal influenza vaccination draws in few new T cells.

TCRdb reprocessed the RT-PCR reads via MiXCR and lists one record per CDR3 protein. Of some 480,000 distinct CDR3 sequences listed, approximately 11% are singletons. V shed 3 bases and J 4 bases; nucleotides not matched to a gene: 2. There are 14 residues in the CDR3. Germline V gives CDR1 LNHNV, CDR2 YYDKDF (reference sequence). This receptor was identified in a man aged 45-65 years who received an inactivated influenza vaccine. The chain employs TRBV15 and TRBJ2-1, with 8 nucleotides matching TRBD2. The sample here was PBMCs from blood, taken 40 to 50 days after vaccination. The CDR3 region has the DNA TGTGCCACCAGCAGGATAGCGGGGTACAATGAGCAGTTCTTC. It encodes CATSRIAGYNEQFF. Full variable domain (missing parts from reference TRBV15 and TRBJ2-1): DAMVIQNPRYQVTQFGKPVTLSCSQTLNHNVMYWYQQKSSQAPKLLFHYYDKDFNNEADTPDNFQSRRPNTSFCFLDIRSPGLGDTAMYLCATSRIAGYNEQFFGPGTRLTVL.